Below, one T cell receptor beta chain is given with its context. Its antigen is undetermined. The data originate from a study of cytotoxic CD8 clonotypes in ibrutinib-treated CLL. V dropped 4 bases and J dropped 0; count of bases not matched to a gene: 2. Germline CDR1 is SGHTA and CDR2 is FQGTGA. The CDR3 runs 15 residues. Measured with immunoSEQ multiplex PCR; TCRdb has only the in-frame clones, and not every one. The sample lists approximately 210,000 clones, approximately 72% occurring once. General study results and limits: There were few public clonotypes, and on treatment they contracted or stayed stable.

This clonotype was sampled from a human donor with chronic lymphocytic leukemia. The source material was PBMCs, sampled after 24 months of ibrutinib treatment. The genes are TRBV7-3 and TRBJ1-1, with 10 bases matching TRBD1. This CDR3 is CASSSGQGMNTEAFF. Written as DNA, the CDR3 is TGTGCCAGCAGCTCGGGACAGGGGATGAACACTGAAGCTTTCTTT.